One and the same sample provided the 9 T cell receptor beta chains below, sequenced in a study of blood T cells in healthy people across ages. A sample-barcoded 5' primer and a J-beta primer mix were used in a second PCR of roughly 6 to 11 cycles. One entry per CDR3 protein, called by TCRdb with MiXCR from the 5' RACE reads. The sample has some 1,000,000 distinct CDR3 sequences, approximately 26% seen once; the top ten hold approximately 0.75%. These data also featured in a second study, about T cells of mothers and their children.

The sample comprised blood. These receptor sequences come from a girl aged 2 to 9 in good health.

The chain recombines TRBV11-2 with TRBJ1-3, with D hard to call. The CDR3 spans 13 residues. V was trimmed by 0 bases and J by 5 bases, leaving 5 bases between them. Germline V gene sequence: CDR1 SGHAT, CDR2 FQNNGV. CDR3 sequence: CASSLEWRNTIYF. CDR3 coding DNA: TGTGCCAGCAGCTTAGAGTGGCGAAACACCATATATTTT.

CDR3 nucleotide sequence: TGTGCCAGCAAGAGGGAGAGCTCTCGGGGCAATGAGCAGTTCTTC. This encodes CASKRESSRGNEQFF. The genes are TRBV7-2 and TRBJ2-5; D possibly corresponds to TRBD2 (5 bases). The better agreement between TRBJ2-1 and the DNA end casts doubt on the J call. The CDR3 is 15 amino acids. In germline, CDR1 is SGHTA, CDR2 FQGNSA.

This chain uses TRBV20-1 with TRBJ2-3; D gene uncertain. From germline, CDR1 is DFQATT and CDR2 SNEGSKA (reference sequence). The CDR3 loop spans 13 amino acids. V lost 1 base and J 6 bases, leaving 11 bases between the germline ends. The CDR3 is CSARGPLDDTQYF. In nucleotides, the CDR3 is TGCAGTGCTAGAGGGCCCCTCGACGATACGCAGTATTTT.

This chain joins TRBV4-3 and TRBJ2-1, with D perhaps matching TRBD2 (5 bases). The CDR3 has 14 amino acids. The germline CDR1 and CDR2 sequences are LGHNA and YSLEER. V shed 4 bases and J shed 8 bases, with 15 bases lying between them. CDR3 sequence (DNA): TGCGCCAGCAGCCCGCTTATATTCGGGGATGAGCAGTTCTTC. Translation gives CASSPLIFGDEQFF.

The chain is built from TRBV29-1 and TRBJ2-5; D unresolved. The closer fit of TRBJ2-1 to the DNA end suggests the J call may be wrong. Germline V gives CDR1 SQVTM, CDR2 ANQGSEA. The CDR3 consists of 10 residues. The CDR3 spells CSAGFNEQFF. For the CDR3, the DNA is TGCAGCGCTGGCTTCAATGAGCAGTTCTTC.

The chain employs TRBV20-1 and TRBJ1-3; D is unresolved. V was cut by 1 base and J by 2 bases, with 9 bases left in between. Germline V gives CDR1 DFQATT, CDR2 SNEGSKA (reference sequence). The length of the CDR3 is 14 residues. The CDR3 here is CSARGGFTGNTIYF. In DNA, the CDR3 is TGCAGTGCTAGAGGCGGCTTCACTGGAAACACCATATATTTT.

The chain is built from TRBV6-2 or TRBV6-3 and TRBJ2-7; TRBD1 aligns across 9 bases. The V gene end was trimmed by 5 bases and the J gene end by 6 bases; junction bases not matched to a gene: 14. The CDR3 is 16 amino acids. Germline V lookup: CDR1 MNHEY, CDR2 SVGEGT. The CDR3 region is CASSRDSSGTGIEQYF. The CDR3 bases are TGTGCCAGCAGTCGCGACTCATCCGGGACAGGGATCGAGCAGTACTTC.

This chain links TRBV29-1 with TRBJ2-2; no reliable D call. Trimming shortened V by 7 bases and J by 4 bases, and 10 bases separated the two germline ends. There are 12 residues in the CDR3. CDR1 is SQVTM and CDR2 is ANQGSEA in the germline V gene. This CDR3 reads CSAHDSTGELFF. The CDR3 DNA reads TGCAGCGCCCATGACTCCACCGGGGAGCTGTTTTTT.

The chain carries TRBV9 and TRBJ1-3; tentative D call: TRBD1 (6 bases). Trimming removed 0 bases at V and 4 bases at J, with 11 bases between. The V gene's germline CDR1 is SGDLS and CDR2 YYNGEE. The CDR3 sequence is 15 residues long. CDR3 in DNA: TGTGCCAGCAGCGTAGGAGGACAGCAAGGAAACACCATATATTTT. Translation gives CASSVGGQQGNTIYF.